This passage covers 25 T cell receptor beta chains from one sample sequenced in a study of cytomegalovirus exposure and HLA in healthy donors. The PCR contained 60 Vbeta and 13 Jbeta primers. TCRdb's copy holds only in-frame clones and misses some; the assay was immunoSEQ multiplex PCR. The sample includes about 190,000 clones, approximately 80% of them seen just once. Material for sequencing was PBMCs. Receptors were obtained from a boy aged 2 to 10 in good health and CMV-seronegative.

The CDR3 is CASSIDFLASEQYF. DNA of the CDR3: TGTGCCAGTAGTATAGATTTCTTGGCTAGCGAGCAGTACTTC. The chain uses TRBV19 and TRBJ2-7, with D unclear. There are 14 residues in the CDR3. Germline CDR1 LNHDA, CDR2 SQIVND (reference sequence). The germline V and J ends were trimmed by 0 bases and 6 bases, with 12 bases remaining between them.

This clone was counted a few times. The rearrangement uses TRBV27 and TRBJ1-6, with a possible D match to TRBD1 (5 bases). This CDR3 spans 16 amino acids. Germline V gene data show CDR1 as MNHEY and CDR2 as SMNVEV (reference sequence). With 3 bases removed from V and 3 bases from J, the gap between germline ends came to 12 bases. DNA of the CDR3: TGTGCCAGCAGTTTGGTAGGGGCGAGCTATAATTCACCCCTCCACTTT. Encoded protein: CASSLVGASYNSPLHF.

The chain is built from TRBV6-1 and TRBJ1-2; 11 bases agree with TRBD1. CDR1 MNHNS and CDR2 SASEGT come from the germline V gene. CDR3 length equals 16 residues. The junction had 8 bases not matched to a gene; V was cut back by 2 bases and J by 6 bases. The CDR3 loop is CASSENWTGGNNGYTF. CDR3 in DNA: TGTGCCAGCAGTGAAAATTGGACAGGGGGCAATAATGGCTACACCTTC.

The J gene is TRBJ1-5, the V gene TRBV25-1, with D unresolved. V shed 8 bases and J shed 3 bases, with 11 bases lying between them. Germline V CDR1 and CDR2: MGHDK, SYGVNS. This CDR3 spans 13 amino acids. CDR3 in DNA: TGTGCCAGCCGTGGGCTTGCCAATCAGCCCCAGCATTTT. This encodes CASRGLANQPQHF. Full variable domain (missing parts from reference TRBV25-1 and TRBJ1-5): EADIYQTPRYLVIGTGKKITLECSQTMGHDKMYWYQQDPGMELHLIHYSYGVNSTEKGDLSSESTVSRIRTEHFPLTLESARPSHTSQYLCASRGLANQPQHFGDGTRLSIL.

DNA for the CDR3: TGTGCCAGCAGCCCTAAGACAGGGACGTACAATCAGCCCCAGCATTTT. It encodes CASSPKTGTYNQPQHF. The chain employs TRBV6-6 and TRBJ1-5, with 7 bases identical to TRBD1. There are 16 residues in the CDR3. V trimming: 6 bases; J trimming: 3 bases; junction bases outside the gene matches: 11. Germline V CDR1 and CDR2: MNHNY, SVGAGI (reference sequence).

The DNA of the CDR3 is TGTGCCAGCAGCGTCCCTGCAGGGGCCGAGTCTGGGGCCAACGTCCTGACTTTC. Its protein product is CASSVPAGAESGANVLTF. The V call is TRBV9, the J call TRBJ2-6; the D gene is possibly TRBD1 (6 bases). This CDR3 has 18 residues. The germline V gene has CDR1 SGDLS and CDR2 YYNGEE. Trimming cost V 2 bases and J 1 base, with 16 bases left between them.

This rearrangement joins TRBV19 to TRBJ1-2; 7 nucleotides agree with TRBD1. The germline V gene encodes CDR1 LNHDA and CDR2 SQIVND (reference sequence). CDR3 length: 15 amino acids. V gave up 5 bases and J gave up 4 bases; unmatched junction bases: 10. CDR3 DNA: TGTGCCAGTAGTCCCGAGGGGGCTGGCCTCTATGGCTACACCTTC. Encoded protein: CASSPEGAGLYGYTF.

The chain has TRBV4-3 and TRBJ2-1; 7 bases are shared with TRBD2. The CDR3 is 15 residues long. J gave up 8 bases and V 4 bases, and 11 bases lay outside the gene matches. Germline V gene data show CDR1 as LGHNA and CDR2 as YSLEER. Written as DNA, the CDR3 is TGCGCCAGCAGCCCTTGGACTAGTTCAGGCGATGAGCAGTTCTTC. It translates to CASSPWTSSGDEQFF.

The chain is built from TRBV11-2 and TRBJ2-3; perhaps TRBD2 as D (5 bases). Trimming took 6 bases from V and 6 from J, leaving 19 bases between them. The length of the CDR3 is 15 residues. Germline V gene data show CDR1 as SGHAT and CDR2 as FQNNGV. The CDR3 nucleotides read TGTGCCAGCAGGTCAACTAGAAACCTCGGGGATACGCAGTATTTT. It encodes CASRSTRNLGDTQYF.

In DNA form, the CDR3 reads TGTGCCAGCAGCTTAGTACAGGGGGCTGGAAACACCATATATTTT. Translated, it gives CASSLVQGAGNTIYF. The genes are TRBV7-2 and TRBJ1-3, with 8 bases matching TRBD1. Trimming removed 1 base from V and 2 bases from J; junction bases left unmatched: 1. Germline CDR1 SGHTA, CDR2 FQGNSA. This CDR3 is 15 amino acids long.

This chain links TRBV6-1 with TRBJ1-2, with D uncertain. Trimming stripped 3 bases from V and 1 base from J, with 12 bases between. Looked up from germline, CDR1 is MNHNS and CDR2 is SASEGT. The CDR3 contains 15 residues. CDR3 nucleotide sequence: TGTGCCAGCAGTGATCTACCAGGAGGTAACTATGGCTACACCTTC. Protein product: CASSDLPGGNYGYTF.

The chain carries TRBV13 and TRBJ2-3, with 10 bases lining up with TRBD2. The CDR3 runs 16 residues. The germline CDR1 and CDR2 sequences are PRHDT and FYEKMQ (reference sequence). V lost 2 bases, J lost 7 bases, and 9 bases stayed unmatched. This CDR3 is CASSLRIAGGINTQYF. The CDR3 nucleotides read TGTGCCAGCAGCTTAAGGATAGCGGGAGGCATAAATACGCAGTATTTT. The full variable domain, its missing parts supplied by reference TRBV13 and TRBJ2-3, is AAGVIQSPRHLIKEKRETATLKCYPIPRHDTVYWYQQGPGQDPQFLISFYEKMQSDKGSIPDRFSAQQFSDYHSELNMSSLELGDSALYFCASSLRIAGGINTQYFGPGTRLTVL.

The chain carries TRBV19 and TRBJ2-3; tentatively, D is TRBD2 (5 bases). CDR3 size: 11 residues. V was trimmed by 3 bases and J by 14 bases, leaving 12 bases between them. The germline V gene encodes CDR1 LNHDA and CDR2 SQIVND (reference sequence). CDR3: CASSIGVHAYF. CDR3 DNA: TGTGCCAGTAGTATCGGGGTTCACGCGTATTTT. Together with reference TRBV19 and TRBJ2-3, the CDR3 gives the full variable domain: DGGITQSPKYLFRKEGQNVTLSCEQNLNHDAMYWYRQDPGQGLRLIYYSQIVNDFQKGDIAEGYSVSREKKESFPLTVTSAQKNPTAFYLCASSIGVHAYFGPGTRLTVL.

V gene TRBV5-1 combines with J gene TRBJ2-3, with D perhaps matching TRBD2 (6 bases). The CDR3 is made up of 14 amino acids. CDR1 and CDR2 from the germline V gene are SGHRS and YFSETQ. Trimming took 3 bases from V and 3 from J, leaving 11 bases between them. The CDR3 region has the DNA TGCGCCAGCAGCTCCCGGGACTGGACAGATACGCAGTATTTT. This gives the protein CASSSRDWTDTQYF.

This clone showed up just a few times. V and J are TRBV30 and TRBJ2-1; the match to TRBD1 covers 8 bases. Per the germline V gene, CDR1 is GTSNPN and CDR2 is SVGIG (reference sequence). V shed 8 bases, J shed 4 bases, and the junction held 13 bases outside the gene matches. This CDR3 comprises 15 residues. CDR3 region: CAGNGEQGEYNEQFF. In nucleotides, the CDR3 is TGTGCCGGGAATGGGGAACAGGGGGAATACAATGAGCAGTTCTTC.

This chain connects TRBV7-8 to TRBJ1-4, with D possibly TRBD1 on 5 matching bases. CDR3 length: 15 amino acids. In germline, CDR1 is SGHVS, CDR2 FQNEAQ. Trimming removed 5 bases from V and 7 bases from J, with 17 bases in between. The chain's CDR3 is CASSLHGFGGEKLFF. The CDR3 coding sequence is TGTGCCAGCAGCCTCCACGGCTTCGGGGGTGAAAAACTGTTTTTT.

This chain uses TRBV18 with TRBJ2-3; possibly TRBD2 for D (6 bases). The CDR3 length is 14 residues. V lost 8 bases, J lost 1 base, and 13 bases lay in between. Per germline, CDR1 KGHSH and CDR2 LQKENI. CDR3 DNA: TGTGCCAGCCACCCCGCGGGACGCACAGATACGCAGTATTTT. Translation gives CASHPAGRTDTQYF. The whole variable domain, filled in from reference TRBV18 and TRBJ2-3, reads NAGVMQNPRHLVRRRGQEARLRCSPMKGHSHVYWYRQLPEEGLKFMVYLQKENIIDESGMPKERFSAEFPKEGPSILRIQQVVRGDSAAYFCASHPAGRTDTQYFGPGTRLTVL.

The genes are TRBV6-5 and TRBJ2-1; 8 nucleotides line up with TRBD2. With 2 bases clipped from V and 7 bases from J, the junction kept 10 bases outside the gene matches. Per germline, CDR1 MNHEY and CDR2 SVGAGI. The CDR3 totals 16 residues. The CDR3 DNA follows: TGTGCCAGCAGTTACAAGAGAGCGGGAGAGGGGAATGAGCAGTTCTTC. Amino acid sequence: CASSYKRAGEGNEQFF.

The chain links TRBV29-1 to TRBJ2-5; 7 bases line up with TRBD1. The junction had 9 bases not matched to a gene; V was cut back by 8 bases and J by 0 bases. The CDR3 consists of 14 residues. Germline V lookup: CDR1 SQVTM, CDR2 ANQGSEA. The CDR3 nucleotides read TGCAGCTTCTCGACAGGGCTGTACCAAGAGACCCAGTACTTC. This translates into CSFSTGLYQETQYF. Based on the CDR3 plus reference TRBV29-1 and TRBJ2-5, the full variable domain is SAVISQKPSRDICQRGTSLTIQCQVDSQVTMMFWYRQQPGQSLTLIATANQGSEATYESGFVIDKFPISRPNLTFSTLTVSNMSPEDSSIYLCSFSTGLYQETQYFGPGTRLLVL.

The chain combines TRBV2 with TRBJ2-2; 9 bases match TRBD1. The CDR3 loop spans 15 amino acids. The junction had 1 base not matched to a gene; V was cut back by 5 bases and J by 0 bases. Germline V gene lookup returns CDR1 SNHLY and CDR2 FYNNEI. CDR3 protein: CASSRQGANTGELFF. CDR3 nucleotide sequence: TGTGCCAGCAGTCGACAGGGGGCGAACACCGGGGAGCTGTTTTTT.

This chain links TRBV2 with TRBJ2-1; D is unresolved. Trimming removed 7 bases from V and 1 base from J, with 2 bases in between. CDR3 length equals 11 residues. Per germline, CDR1 SNHLY and CDR2 FYNNEI. This CDR3 reads CASTSYNEQFF. DNA of the CDR3: TGTGCCAGCACTTCCTACAATGAGCAGTTCTTC.

The V call is TRBV5-1, the J call TRBJ2-5; 15 bases line up with TRBD2. The ends lost 7 bases at V and 5 bases at J; junction bases unmatched: 9. Germline-derived CDR1 and CDR2 are SGHRS and YFSETQ. This CDR3 comprises 16 residues. The CDR3 region is CASGRTSGGAVETQYF. The DNA for the CDR3 is TGCGCCAGCGGTAGGACTAGCGGGGGGGCTGTTGAGACCCAGTACTTC.

This sequence joins TRBV7-2 and TRBJ2-3, with 9 bases matching TRBD2. V lost 5 bases, J lost 2 bases, and 5 bases stayed unmatched. Germline V gene sequence: CDR1 SGHTA, CDR2 FQGNSA. The CDR3 is made up of 15 amino acids. CDR3 in DNA: TGTGCCAGCAGCCCGGCGGGGGGGATCACAGATACGCAGTATTTT. It translates to CASSPAGGITDTQYF.

V usage is TRBV10-3 and J usage is TRBJ1-1; no clear D gene. Per the germline V gene, CDR1 is ENHRY and CDR2 is SYGVKD. The CDR3 runs 15 residues. V lost 3 bases and J 1 base, leaving 12 bases between the germline ends. The CDR3 here is CAISDTGISNTEAFF. The CDR3 nucleotides are TGTGCCATCAGTGATACCGGGATCTCGAACACTGAAGCTTTCTTT.

The CDR3, as DNA: TGCGCCAGCAGTGAAGTAGGCGGGACAGATCCCCTAGGCTACACCTTC. Its translation: CASSEVGGTDPLGYTF. V is TRBV10-2 and J is TRBJ1-2; TRBD1 agrees at 7 bases. The CDR3 contains 16 residues. Germline assignment: CDR1 WSHSY and CDR2 SAAADI. The ends lost 3 bases at V and 8 bases at J; junction bases unmatched: 15.